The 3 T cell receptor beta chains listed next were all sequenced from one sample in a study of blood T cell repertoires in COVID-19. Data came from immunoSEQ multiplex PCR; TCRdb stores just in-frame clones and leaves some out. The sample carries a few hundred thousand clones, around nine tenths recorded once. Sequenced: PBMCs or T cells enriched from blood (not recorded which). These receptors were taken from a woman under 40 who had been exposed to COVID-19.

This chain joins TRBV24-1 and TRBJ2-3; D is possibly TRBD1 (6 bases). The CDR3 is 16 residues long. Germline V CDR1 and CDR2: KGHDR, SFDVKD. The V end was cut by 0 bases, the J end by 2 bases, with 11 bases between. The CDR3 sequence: CATSDLRDTHTDTQYF. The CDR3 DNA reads TGTGCCACCAGTGATTTGAGGGACACCCACACAGATACGCAGTATTTT.

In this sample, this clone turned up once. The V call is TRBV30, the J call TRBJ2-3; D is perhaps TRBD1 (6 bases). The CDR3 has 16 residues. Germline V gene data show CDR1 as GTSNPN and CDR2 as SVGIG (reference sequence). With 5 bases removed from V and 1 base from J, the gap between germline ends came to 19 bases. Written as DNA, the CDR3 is TGTGCCTGGGCTCGGGGACATACTATAGGCACAGATACGCAGTATTTT. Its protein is CAWARGHTIGTDTQYF.

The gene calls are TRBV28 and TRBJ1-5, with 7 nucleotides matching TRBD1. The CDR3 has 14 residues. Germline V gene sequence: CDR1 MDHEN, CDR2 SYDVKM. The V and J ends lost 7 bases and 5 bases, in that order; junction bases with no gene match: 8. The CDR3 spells CASISPGGHQPQHF. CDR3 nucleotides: TGTGCCAGCATCTCGCCAGGGGGGCATCAGCCCCAGCATTTT.